This T cell receptor (beta chain) is from a study of blood T cells in healthy people across ages. Study-wide results and limits: Naive CD4+ cell counts and diversity both ran higher in long-lived than in aged donors.

A second PCR of 7 to 11 cycles used a sample-barcoded 5' primer and a J-beta primer mix. In TCRdb, the 5' RACE reads were re-called with MiXCR into one record per CDR3 protein. This sample has about 1,400,000 distinct CDR3 sequences, with approximately 59% found just once. Concerning this clonotype: Its matching antigen is unknown.

This CDR3 contains 17 residues. Germline CDR1 MNHEY, CDR2 SMNVEV (reference sequence). V lost 2 bases to trimming and J lost 2 bases, with 19 bases between them. The TCR comes from a young man in good health. V gene TRBV27 combines with J gene TRBJ2-7, with D possibly being TRBD1 (6 bases). Sequenced sample: blood. CDR3 sequence reads: CASSLVAEMGQTYEQYF. The CDR3 DNA reads as TGTGCCAGCAGTTTAGTCGCGGAGATGGGACAAACCTACGAGCAGTACTTC.